The source of this TCR beta chain is a study of CD8 T cells in ankylosing spondylitis. In making TCR beta libraries, quantitative 5'-RACE with molecular barcodes was used. In TCRdb, the 5' RACE reads were re-called with MiXCR into one record per CDR3 protein. Of about 200,000 distinct CDR3 sequences detected, about 13% appear once; the ten largest clones hold 15% to 20%. Study conclusions and caveats: One TCR beta motif, made up of roughly 8 highly homologous variants, appeared characteristic of ankylosing spondylitis blood. Disease-linked clones reportedly showed significant enrichment in matched ankylosing spondylitis synovial fluid.

This clonotype showed up many times. Its antigen is unknown. CDR3 length equals 15 residues. The V gene end was trimmed by 1 base and the J gene end by 4 bases; junction bases not matched to a gene: 5. Germline CDR1 reads LNHNV; CDR2 reads YYDKDF (reference sequence). The specimen sequenced was blood, either unsorted or a sorted T cell fraction (not recorded which). This TCR derives from a male donor with ankylosing spondylitis or in good health (not recorded which). This rearrangement joins TRBV15 to TRBJ1-1, with 8 bases fitting TRBD1. The CDR3 spells CATSRGRTGTTEAFF. The CDR3 region has the DNA TGTGCCACCAGCAGAGGTAGGACAGGGACCACTGAAGCTTTCTTT.